The 5 T cell receptor beta chains presented below share a single source sample, sequenced in a study of blood T cells in healthy people across ages. A sample-barcoded 5' primer and a J-beta primer mix were used in a second PCR of roughly 7 to 12 cycles. TCRdb reprocessed the 5' RACE reads with MiXCR, giving one entry per CDR3 protein. The sample lists hundreds of thousands of distinct CDR3 sequences, 45% to 50% occurring once. Material: blood. Source of these receptors: a woman aged 60-75 years in good health.

The chain employs TRBV7-9 and TRBJ2-7; 7 bases agree with TRBD1. There are 12 residues in the CDR3. From germline, CDR1 is SEHNR and CDR2 FQNEAQ (reference sequence). V gave up 7 bases and J gave up 7 bases; unmatched junction bases: 7. CDR3 amino acids: CASNRGFGEQYF. In DNA, the CDR3 is TGTGCCAGCAACAGGGGTTTCGGGGAGCAGTACTTC. The variable domain in full, completed from reference TRBV7-9 and TRBJ2-7, reads DTGVSQNPRHKITKRGQNVTFRCDPISEHNRLYWYRQTLGQGPEFLTYFQNEAQLEKSRLLSDRFSAERPKGSFSTLEIQRTEQGDSAMYLCASNRGFGEQYFGPGTRLTVT.

The chain recombines TRBV29-1 with TRBJ2-7; D unresolved. Germline CDR1 SQVTM, CDR2 ANQGSEA. This CDR3 has 14 residues. V lost 6 bases and J lost 0, with 15 bases in between. CDR3 in amino acids: CSVQRTTSSYEQYF. The DNA of the CDR3 is TGCAGCGTCCAACGGACCACCTCCTCCTACGAGCAGTACTTC.

This clonotype was seen a handful of times. The CDR3 loop reads CASRGGLEGNEQYF. The CDR3 region has the DNA TGTGCCAGCAGGGGCGGACTAGAAGGGAATGAGCAGTACTTC. The J gene is TRBJ2-1, the V gene TRBV12-3 or TRBV12-4; 7 bases agree with TRBD2. The J call may be mistaken, given a closer DNA end match to TRBJ2-7. There are 14 residues in the CDR3.

This chain links TRBV4-2 with TRBJ2-7, with TRBD2 matching 11 bases. V gave up 1 base and J gave up 0 bases; unmatched junction bases: 5. Germline V gene data show CDR1 as LGHNA and CDR2 as YNFKEQ. This CDR3 region has 17 residues. CDR3 residues: CASSQALLAGGSYEQYF. The DNA for the CDR3 is TGTGCCAGCAGCCAAGCCCTCCTAGCGGGAGGCTCCTACGAGCAGTACTTC.

In this sample, this clonotype turned up a few times. This chain connects TRBV11-2 to TRBJ2-7; TRBD2 matches at 9 bases. The V and J ends lost 3 bases and 6 bases, in that order; junction bases with no gene match: 6. The CDR3 length is 14 residues. Germline CDR1 reads SGHAT; CDR2 reads FQNNGV. The CDR3 region is CASSFIAGAGEQYF. CDR3 bases: TGTGCCAGCAGCTTTATAGCGGGAGCCGGCGAGCAGTACTTC. The whole variable domain, filled in from reference TRBV11-2 and TRBJ2-7, reads EAGVAQSPRYKIIEKRQSVAFWCNPISGHATLYWYQQILGQGPKLLIQFQNNGVVDDSQLPKDRFSAERLKGVDSTLKIQPAKLEDSAVYLCASSFIAGAGEQYFGPGTRLTVT.